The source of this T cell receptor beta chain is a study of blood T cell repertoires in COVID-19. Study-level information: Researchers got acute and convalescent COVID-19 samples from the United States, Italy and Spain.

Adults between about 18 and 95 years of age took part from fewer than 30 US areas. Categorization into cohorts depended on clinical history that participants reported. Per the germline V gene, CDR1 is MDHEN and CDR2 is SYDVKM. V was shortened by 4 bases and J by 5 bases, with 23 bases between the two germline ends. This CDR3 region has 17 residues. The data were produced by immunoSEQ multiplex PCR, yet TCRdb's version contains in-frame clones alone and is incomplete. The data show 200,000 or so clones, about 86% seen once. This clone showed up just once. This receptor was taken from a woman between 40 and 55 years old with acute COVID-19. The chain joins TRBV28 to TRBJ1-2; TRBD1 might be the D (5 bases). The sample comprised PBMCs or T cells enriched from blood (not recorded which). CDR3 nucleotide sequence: TGTGCCAGCAGTTCTATAAGCCTTACTGACAGTGTTTATGGCTACACCTTC. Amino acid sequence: CASSSISLTDSVYGYTF.